Here is one T cell receptor beta chain with its context. Its antigen is as yet unknown. The sample belongs to a study of PD-1 blockade in classical Hodgkin lymphoma. Study observations and caveats: Prior to therapy, complete responders displayed diversity much like that of newly diagnosed patients.

The repertoire was sequenced with immunoSEQ multiplex PCR; TCRdb's copy has only in-frame clones and lacks some. The repertoire has some 58,000 clones, approximately 94% of them found once; the top ten carry around 8%. The germline V and J ends were trimmed by 8 bases and 3 bases, with 14 bases remaining between them. Germline V gene data show CDR1 as SQVTM and CDR2 as ANQGSEA. This CDR3 region has 13 residues. Stated time point: cycle 4 day 1 (C4D1), after around six weeks of nivolumab. The patients all showed relapse after autologous stem cell transplantation, while their brentuximab vedotin exposure varied.

The sequence derives from a human donor with classical Hodgkin lymphoma. This chain links TRBV29-1 with TRBJ1-5; D ambiguous. The sequences come from peripheral blood mononuclear cells (PBMCs), collected before the fourth cycle of nivolumab. Here the CDR3 reads CSIKSDANQPQHF. In DNA form, the CDR3 reads TGCAGCATTAAGTCCGACGCCAATCAGCCCCAGCATTTT.